These 26 T cell receptor beta chains share one sample of origin, sequenced in a study of T-cell memory formation after mild COVID-19 (dated by TCRdb to the early 2020s). The library was built by means of 5' RACE. Instrument used: Illumina NovaSeq 6000. Using fastp at Q25 and MiXCR, TCRdb reprocessed the public reads and kept productive beta chains. Every CDR3 protein is listed once, alongside the most common genes and DNA of its rows. Present in this sample are about 57,000 distinct CDR3 sequences, over 9% of which were seen just once. Together, the top ten hold around 25% of the sample. The sequencing input was PBMCs or a T cell subset sorted from them (not recorded which). Receptor source: a man between 18 and 29 years old who had mild COVID-19 (a few samples of this study predate the infection). The sample titles of this study are shuffled in the database, so cell type and time point are left out; the donor was told from shared clones.

Only a few counts were recorded for this clonotype. This chain connects TRBV7-3 to TRBJ1-2, with TRBD1 matching 10 bases. V was clipped by 5 bases and J by 3 bases; unmatched bases: 3. Germline V gene data show CDR1 as SGHTA and CDR2 as FQGTGA. The CDR3 covers 14 residues. The CDR3 sequence: CASSLGTGDYGYTF. Here the CDR3 DNA reads TGTGCCAGCAGCCTCGGGACAGGGGACTATGGCTACACCTTC.

This clonotype has a count of ten or more. The genes are TRBV6-5 and TRBJ2-7; the D gene is possibly TRBD2 (6 bases). Germline assignment: CDR1 MNHEY and CDR2 SVGAGI. V gave up 5 bases and J gave up 6 bases, with 14 bases separating them. CDR3 length: 13 amino acids. CDR3 nucleotide sequence: TGTGCCAGCAGTCCCGGCTGGGAGGTCGAGCAGTACTTC. Amino acid sequence: CASSPGWEVEQYF.

V is TRBV5-1 and J is TRBJ2-5; the match to TRBD1 covers 7 bases. The CDR3 consists of 15 residues. Trimming cost V 2 bases and J 4 bases; bases outside gene matches: 8. Germline V gene lookup returns CDR1 SGHRS and CDR2 YFSETQ. In DNA, the CDR3 is TGCGCCAGCAGCTTTTCAACAGGGGCTAGAGAGACCCAGTACTTC. It specifies CASSFSTGARETQYF.

The rearrangement links TRBV5-1 to TRBJ2-1, with D maybe TRBD1 (5 bases). V lost 6 bases and J lost 6, with 16 bases in between. Per germline, CDR1 SGHRS and CDR2 YFSETQ. CDR3 length: 14 residues. CDR3 bases: TGCGCCAGCAAGGGGCAGGGCCAGAGCAATGAGCAGTTCTTC. It codes for CASKGQGQSNEQFF.

This clonotype has a handful of counts. The chain has TRBV7-9 and TRBJ1-1, with D possibly matching TRBD1 (6 bases). CDR3 length: 14 residues. Germline values: CDR1 SEHNR, CDR2 FQNEAQ (reference sequence). V dropped 4 bases and J dropped 0 bases, with 9 bases sitting between them. In nucleotides, the CDR3 is TGTGCCAGCAGCTCAAGGGACATGAACACTGAAGCTTTCTTT. Protein sequence: CASSSRDMNTEAFF. Complete variable domain (other parts from reference TRBV7-9 and TRBJ1-1): DTGVSQNPRHKITKRGQNVTFRCDPISEHNRLYWYRQTLGQGPEFLTYFQNEAQLEKSRLLSDRFSAERPKGSFSTLEIQRTEQGDSAMYLCASSSRDMNTEAFFGQGTRLTVV.

The rearrangement links TRBV29-1 to TRBJ2-5; D remains ambiguous. The CDR3 contains 11 residues. Trimming cost V 6 bases and J 0 bases, with 5 bases left between them. The germline V gene has CDR1 SQVTM and CDR2 ANQGSEA. The CDR3 is CSVRYQETQYF. The CDR3 DNA sequence: TGCAGCGTCAGGTACCAAGAGACCCAGTACTTC.

The V call is TRBV5-1, the J call TRBJ1-1; TRBD1 matches 10 bases. V dropped 5 bases and J dropped 4; count of bases not matched to a gene: 14. Germline V gene sequence: CDR1 SGHRS, CDR2 YFSETQ. CDR3 length: 17 residues. For the CDR3, the DNA is TGCGCCAGCAGTCCCGGGACAGGGGCCTCCCTAACCACTGAAGCTTTCTTT. Its translation is CASSPGTGASLTTEAFF.

This clonotype was detected many times. The J gene is TRBJ2-5, the V gene TRBV12-3 or TRBV12-4; TRBD1 is a possible D gene (6 bases). Deletions cut 5 bases from V and 7 bases from J, with 8 bases between. CDR3 length: 11 residues. The CDR3 protein is CASSEQGTQYF. CDR3 bases: TGTGCCAGCAGTGAACAGGGGACCCAGTACTTC.

The sample holds a few counts of this clonotype. The CDR3 nucleotides are TGTGCCAGCAGCCAGGGGCCCCCGTTCTATGGCTACACCTTC. Amino acid sequence: CASSQGPPFYGYTF. The chain combines TRBV28 with TRBJ1-2, with D possibly matching TRBD1 (6 bases). The CDR3 is 14 amino acids. Trimming cost V 6 bases and J 4 bases, with 15 bases left between them. Germline assignment: CDR1 MDHEN and CDR2 SYDVKM.

J is TRBJ1-4 and V is TRBV4-2; tentative D call: TRBD1 (6 bases). The CDR3 extends over 16 amino acids. Trimming took off 0 bases at V and 5 bases at J, with 13 bases between the two ends. The germline V gene encodes CDR1 LGHNA and CDR2 YNFKEQ. The CDR3 DNA reads as TGTGCCAGCAGCCAAGATCGGGGTGGGGGCAATGAAAAACTGTTTTTT. As protein: CASSQDRGGGNEKLFF.

A few counts support this clonotype. The chain employs TRBV5-1 and TRBJ1-4; possibly TRBD1 for D (5 bases). The germline V and J ends were trimmed by 1 base and 7 bases, with 14 bases remaining between them. The germline V gene encodes CDR1 SGHRS and CDR2 YFSETQ. The CDR3 is 15 amino acids. CDR3 region: CASSLQGLGGEKLFF. DNA of the CDR3: TGCGCCAGCAGCTTGCAGGGACTTGGGGGTGAAAAACTGTTTTTT.

The rearrangement links TRBV2 to TRBJ2-1, with TRBD2 matching 9 bases. This CDR3 region has 16 residues. V lost 3 bases, J lost 1 base, and 4 bases stayed unmatched. Germline V gives CDR1 SNHLY, CDR2 FYNNEI. The CDR3: CASSETAGGSYNEQFF. In nucleotides, the CDR3 is TGTGCCAGCAGTGAGACAGCGGGAGGATCCTACAATGAGCAGTTCTTC.

This clonotype showed up many times. The rearrangement uses TRBV7-2 and TRBJ2-3; D is uncertain. The V gene lost 5 bases and the J gene lost 0 bases, with 15 bases spanning the gap. Germline V gene sequence: CDR1 SGHTA, CDR2 FQGNSA. The CDR3 is 16 amino acids. CDR3 protein: CASSPMVLTSTDTQYF. The CDR3 DNA reads TGTGCCAGCAGCCCTATGGTTTTGACTAGCACAGATACGCAGTATTTT.

J is TRBJ1-1 and V is TRBV5-5; no clear D. The germline V gene encodes CDR1 SGHKS and CDR2 YYEKEE (reference sequence). This CDR3 contains 17 residues. V lost 4 bases to trimming and J lost 0 bases, with 19 bases between them. The CDR3 DNA follows: TGTGCCAGCAGCACAGCGGGCGGCGATATAATGAACACTGAAGCTTTCTTT. It is translated as CASSTAGGDIMNTEAFF.

This clonotype has just a few counts. The rearrangement uses TRBV12-5 and TRBJ2-2, with TRBD1 identical over 9 bases. The CDR3 contains 16 residues. The germline V gene has CDR1 LGHNT and CDR2 FRNRAP. V lost 3 bases, J lost 4 bases, and 6 bases stayed unmatched. CDR3 nucleotides: TGTGCTAGTGGTTTTCGGACAGGGGATAGCACCGGGGAGCTGTTTTTT. This sequence encodes CASGFRTGDSTGELFF.

The chain employs TRBV5-1 and TRBJ1-1; no firm D call. Per germline, CDR1 SGHRS and CDR2 YFSETQ. CDR3 length equals 13 residues. Trimming removed 0 bases at V and 6 bases at J, with 9 bases between. The CDR3 DNA reads as TGCGCCAGCAGCTTGGTACCGGGAGCTGAAGCTTTCTTT. Its protein is CASSLVPGAEAFF.

There are a few counts of this clonotype. The V call is TRBV10-3, the J call TRBJ1-2, with 10 bases matching TRBD1. This CDR3 is built from 13 residues. Germline lookup yields CDR1 ENHRY and CDR2 SYGVKD. The ends lost 6 bases at V and 8 bases at J; junction bases unmatched: 6. CDR3 DNA: TGTGCCATCAGAAAAGGGACAGGGGACGGCTACACCTTC. Protein: CAIRKGTGDGYTF.

This clonotype was counted between two and nine times. This sequence joins TRBV4-1 and TRBJ1-5, with D hard to call. Per germline, CDR1 MGHRA and CDR2 YSYEKL. CDR3 size: 14 residues. Trimming pared 4 bases from V and 9 bases from J, leaving 16 bases between. Here the CDR3 DNA reads TGCGCCAGCAGCCGGTCTTTGCTACCGCGGCCCCAGCATTTT. Translation: CASSRSLLPRPQHF.

To note about this clonotype: The junction and the germline gene differ at one end; a read error may be behind it. The rearrangement links TRBV4-3 to TRBJ2-3; weak D call: TRBD2 (5 bases). Germline assignment: CDR1 LGHNA and CDR2 YSLEER. The CDR3 runs 15 residues. As DNA, the CDR3 is TGCGCCAGCAGCCAAGATCCCTCTAGCACAGATACGAAGTATTTT. Translation: CASSQDPSSTDTKYF.

The V gene is TRBV7-2, the J gene TRBJ1-1, with 7 bases lining up with TRBD1. This CDR3 has 15 amino acids. CDR1 and CDR2 (germline): SGHTA, FQGNSA. Unmatched junction bases numbered 7, after V lost 5 bases and J lost 1 base. CDR3 nucleotides: TGTGCCAGCAGCCCCCAAGACAGGGCGAACACTGAAGCTTTCTTT. Its translation: CASSPQDRANTEAFF.

The gene calls are TRBV28 and TRBJ1-3, with D uncertain. The CDR3 sequence is 11 residues long. CDR1 and CDR2 from the germline V gene are MDHEN and SYDVKM. V lost 2 bases to trimming and J lost 8 bases, with 4 bases between them. CDR3 sequence reads: CASSLTDTIYF. Written as DNA, the CDR3 is TGTGCCAGCAGTTTAACGGACACCATATATTTT.

This clonotype came up a few times. The rearrangement links TRBV11-2 to TRBJ2-3; D gene unclear. CDR1 is SGHAT, CDR2 FQNNGV, per germline. V lost 5 bases and J lost 1, with 13 bases in between. The CDR3 loop spans 15 amino acids. CDR3 DNA: TGTGCCAGCAGCCCGGATATGTGGGGCACAGATACGCAGTATTTT. Its protein product is CASSPDMWGTDTQYF.

This clonotype was counted between two and nine times. V usage is TRBV13 and J usage is TRBJ2-7; perhaps D is TRBD1 or TRBD2 (6 bases each). This CDR3 region has 14 residues. V was pared by 2 bases and J by 4 bases, with 12 bases between. Germline CDR1 reads PRHDT; CDR2 reads FYEKMQ (reference sequence). CDR3 protein: CASSLPGAFYEQYF. CDR3 coding DNA: TGTGCCAGCAGCTTACCGGGGGCGTTTTACGAGCAGTACTTC.

This chain joins TRBV9 and TRBJ1-2; perhaps TRBD1 as D (5 bases). CDR1 is SGDLS, CDR2 YYNGEE, per germline. V lost 3 bases, J lost 8 bases, and 14 bases lay in between. This CDR3 spans 13 amino acids. Written as DNA, the CDR3 is TGTGCCAGCAGCGAGGCAGGGAATTGGGGCTACACCTTC. Translated: CASSEAGNWGYTF.

The count of this clonotype is one. This chain joins TRBV7-3 and TRBJ2-6, with TRBD2 as a possible D gene (5 bases). V shed 2 bases and J shed 2 bases, with 13 bases lying between them. The CDR3 sequence is 17 residues long. CDR1 and CDR2 from the germline V gene are SGHTA and FQGTGA. The CDR3 sequence is CASSLVGSNTGANVLTF. DNA of the CDR3: TGTGCCAGCAGCTTAGTGGGGAGTAACACTGGGGCCAACGTCCTGACTTTC.

The chain links TRBV12-3 or TRBV12-4 to TRBJ2-7, with 8 bases lining up with TRBD2. The last part of the DNA fits TRBJ2-5 better; the J call may be wrong. The length of the CDR3 is 14 residues. Written as DNA, the CDR3 is TGTGCCAGCAGTCGACTAGCGCTCCAAGAGACCCAGTACTTC. Its protein is CASSRLALQETQYF.